The 5 T cell receptor beta chains given below trace back to one sample, sequenced in a study of shared clonotypes between healthy human individuals. This table comes from immunoSEQ multiplex PCR, and its TCRdb copy is limited to in-frame clones, with some not included. The sample records hundreds of thousands of clones, around 96% being singletons. Sequencing was done on a sample of naive CD4+ T cells sorted from blood. Subset indicated: CD45RA+ positively selected. The receptors come from a woman in her thirties in good health.

The V and J genes are TRBV30 and TRBJ1-3; D ambiguous. Germline values: CDR1 GTSNPN, CDR2 SVGIG (reference sequence). The V and J ends lost 3 bases and 0 bases respectively, with 12 bases between them. The CDR3 totals 15 residues. CDR3 DNA sequence: TGTGCCTGGAGGCCTCGGGGTCTCTCTGGAAACACCATATATTTT. This encodes CAWRPRGLSGNTIYF.

The chain combines TRBV19 with TRBJ2-5, with TRBD2 identical over 13 bases. The CDR3 consists of 17 residues. V shed 6 bases and J 3 bases; nucleotides not matched to a gene: 10. CDR1 is LNHDA and CDR2 is SQIVND in the germline V gene (reference sequence). CDR3 nucleotide sequence: TGTGCCAGTAGGAGTTTAAGGACTAGCGGGAGAAAAGAGACCCAGTACTTC. Translated: CASRSLRTSGRKETQYF.

The genes are TRBV11-2 and TRBJ1-4; TRBD1 agrees at 8 bases. V shed 5 bases and J 8 bases; nucleotides not matched to a gene: 7. The CDR3 sequence is 14 residues long. From germline, CDR1 is SGHAT and CDR2 FQNNGV. Here the CDR3 DNA reads TGTGCCAGCAGCCAGGGACAGGCGGGGGAAAAACTGTTTTTT. It encodes CASSQGQAGEKLFF. The full variable domain, in which reference TRBV11-2 and TRBJ1-4 provide the parts outside the CDR3, is EAGVAQSPRYKIIEKRQSVAFWCNPISGHATLYWYQQILGQGPKLLIQFQNNGVVDDSQLPKDRFSAERLKGVDSTLKIQPAKLEDSAVYLCASSQGQAGEKLFFGSGTQLSVL.

The chain carries TRBV13 and TRBJ2-1; 9 nucleotides align to TRBD1. Germline V lookup: CDR1 PRHDT, CDR2 FYEKMQ (reference sequence). V trimming: 0 bases; J trimming: 5 bases; junction bases outside the gene matches: 2. The CDR3 is 15 residues long. The CDR3 coding sequence is TGTGCCAGCAGCTTAGGGTGGACAGGGGACAATGAGCAGTTCTTC. Encoded protein: CASSLGWTGDNEQFF.

The rearrangement joins TRBV30 to TRBJ2-1; 8 nucleotides line up with TRBD2. J was trimmed by 6 bases and V by 2 bases; bases with no gene match: 12. Germline values: CDR1 GTSNPN, CDR2 SVGIG (reference sequence). The CDR3 has 16 amino acids. The chain's CDR3 is CAWSLTWTSLSNEQFF. CDR3 bases: TGTGCCTGGAGTCTGACCTGGACTAGCCTTTCCAATGAGCAGTTCTTC.